This entry lists 16 T cell receptor beta chains sequenced from one sample in a study of shared clonotypes between healthy human individuals. TCRdb keeps only in-frame clones here, not all; method: immunoSEQ multiplex PCR. This sample has some 480,000 clones, with 65% to 80% found just once. The material sequenced was PBMCs. These receptors were taken from a woman aged 35 to 49 in good health. Some clones in this sample may be carry-over from other donors' samples.

This clone was seen only once. The chain combines TRBV10-3 with TRBJ2-7, with D tentatively TRBD1 (6 bases). V was clipped by 4 bases and J by 0 bases, with 10 bases between them. The CDR3 is 14 residues long. Germline values: CDR1 ENHRY, CDR2 SYGVKD. The DNA of the CDR3 is TGTGCCATCAGTGGCGACAGGAGCTCCTACGAGCAGTACTTC. This gives the protein CAISGDRSSYEQYF.

V gene TRBV6-1 combines with J gene TRBJ2-5; D is tentatively TRBD1 or TRBD2 (6 bases each). V gave up 4 bases and J gave up 6 bases, with 15 bases separating them. Germline values: CDR1 MNHNS, CDR2 SASEGT. The CDR3 runs to 14 residues. The CDR3 region is CASSGSLGGQTQYF. DNA for the CDR3: TGTGCCAGCAGTGGCTCCTTAGGGGGGCAGACCCAGTACTTC.

With regard to this clone: A read error is likely here: a far larger clone is one base away. The sample carries other DNA sequences with the same CDR3. The V call is TRBV28, the J call TRBJ2-5; 13 bases align to TRBD2. The tail of the sequence fits TRBJ2-7 better, so the J call may be wrong. The length of the CDR3 is 19 residues. Per germline, CDR1 MDHEN and CDR2 SYDVKM. The CDR3 region has the DNA TGCGCCAGCAGTCCGCGGACTAGCGGGAGAAGGGGTCTCTCCTACGAGCAGTACTTC. As protein: CASSPRTSGRRGLSYEQYF.

This chain uses TRBV30 with TRBJ2-1, with D tentatively TRBD1 or TRBD2 (6 bases each). The CDR3 extends over 14 amino acids. V gave up 4 bases and J gave up 4 bases, with 14 bases separating them. CDR1 is GTSNPN and CDR2 is SVGIG in the germline V gene (reference sequence). The CDR3 loop reads CAWNRGGIYNEQFF. The CDR3 DNA reads as TGTGCCTGGAATAGAGGGGGGATTTACAATGAGCAGTTCTTC.

The chain carries TRBV19 and TRBJ2-3; D may match TRBD1 or TRBD2 (6 bases each). This CDR3 contains 23 residues. V dropped 4 bases and J dropped 0 bases, with 35 bases sitting between them. CDR1 is LNHDA and CDR2 is SQIVND in the germline V gene (reference sequence). CDR3 sequence (DNA): TGTGCCAGTAGTAATAGTCATTTGGGGGGCGACCAGATCTACGGATCTAGCACAGATACGCAGTATTTT. This gives the protein CASSNSHLGGDQIYGSSTDTQYF.

The chain recombines TRBV28 with TRBJ2-3, with TRBD2 matching over 7 bases. The CDR3 extends over 15 amino acids. CDR1 MDHEN and CDR2 SYDVKM come from the germline V gene. Losses at the gene ends were 6 bases for V and 2 bases for J; bases not matched to a gene: 8. The CDR3 reads CASSPGGGTTDTQYF. The CDR3 region has the DNA TGTGCCAGCAGCCCGGGAGGCGGGACCACAGATACGCAGTATTTT. Together with reference TRBV28 and TRBJ2-3, the CDR3 gives the full variable domain: DVKVTQSSRYLVKRTGEKVFLECVQDMDHENMFWYRQDPGLGLRLIYFSYDVKMKEKGDIPEGYSVSREKKERFSLILESASTNQTSMYLCASSPGGGTTDTQYFGPGTRLTVL.

The V call is TRBV4-2, the J call TRBJ1-1; possible D gene TRBD1, 5 bases. Trimming shortened V by 0 bases and J by 1 base, and 12 bases separated the two germline ends. The length of the CDR3 is 16 residues. CDR1 and CDR2 from the germline V gene are LGHNA and YNFKEQ. This CDR3 is CASSQDRGRENTEAFF. CDR3 DNA: TGTGCCAGCAGCCAAGATAGGGGCAGGGAGAACACTGAAGCTTTCTTT.

V is TRBV27 and J is TRBJ2-2; D gene ambiguous. V dropped 7 bases and J dropped 2 bases, with 11 bases sitting between them. The germline CDR1 and CDR2 sequences are MNHEY and SMNVEV (reference sequence). The CDR3 length is 14 residues. In DNA, the CDR3 is TGTGCCAGCATCGGCCGGGCCAACACCGGGGAGCTGTTTTTT. Encoded protein: CASIGRANTGELFF.

J is TRBJ2-1 and V is TRBV25-1; either TRBD1 or TRBD2 may supply D (5 bases each). The CDR3 covers 13 residues. CDR1 and CDR2 (germline): MGHDK, SYGVNS. The germline V and J ends were trimmed by 5 bases and 8 bases, with 13 bases remaining between them. CDR3 residues: CASSPWGMDEQFF. For the CDR3, the DNA is TGTGCCAGCAGTCCCTGGGGGATGGATGAGCAGTTCTTC.

This chain connects TRBV29-1 to TRBJ2-3; a possible D gene is TRBD1 (6 bases). This CDR3 spans 14 amino acids. The V gene's germline CDR1 is SQVTM and CDR2 ANQGSEA. V was cut by 4 bases and J by 2 bases, with 13 bases left in between. Here the CDR3 reads CSVGKGQITDTQYF. CDR3 in DNA: TGCAGCGTTGGGAAAGGACAGATCACAGATACGCAGTATTTT.

V gene TRBV19 combines with J gene TRBJ2-1, with D perhaps being TRBD1 or TRBD2 (5 bases each). The CDR3 loop spans 15 amino acids. Per the germline V gene, CDR1 is LNHDA and CDR2 is SQIVND (reference sequence). V was trimmed by 0 bases and J by 3 bases, leaving 9 bases between them. The CDR3 DNA follows: TGTGCCAGTAGTATAGAGGGGGTCGTCTACAATGAGCAGTTCTTC. Translation: CASSIEGVVYNEQFF.

The chain joins TRBV9 to TRBJ2-2, with D unresolved. The germline gives CDR1 SGDLS, CDR2 YYNGEE. The V and J ends lost 1 base and 1 base respectively, with 8 bases between them. The CDR3 totals 15 residues. CDR3 DNA sequence: TGTGCCAGCAGCGTAAGGGCGGTGAACACCGGGGAGCTGTTTTTT. Residues: CASSVRAVNTGELFF.

This rearrangement joins TRBV5-1 to TRBJ2-1; TRBD2 aligns across 8 bases. This CDR3 has 15 residues. CDR1 and CDR2 (germline): SGHRS, YFSETQ. Losses at the gene ends were 2 bases for V and 7 bases for J; bases not matched to a gene: 8. CDR3 amino acids: CASSFQAGALNEQFF. DNA for the CDR3: TGCGCCAGCAGCTTCCAAGCGGGAGCCTTGAATGAGCAGTTCTTC.

The rearrangement joins TRBV5-6 to TRBJ2-5, with 9 nucleotides matching TRBD2. Germline loops: CDR1 SGHDT, CDR2 YYEEEE. Trimming cost V 4 bases and J 0 bases; bases outside gene matches: 16. The CDR3 loop spans 19 amino acids. CDR3 bases: TGTGCCAGCAGCCCCAGGCGCGGGAGGGATCCGTTTAACCAAGAGACCCAGTACTTC. Protein product: CASSPRRGRDPFNQETQYF.

This clone came up once. The chain has TRBV27 and TRBJ1-1; D possibly corresponds to TRBD1 (5 bases). The CDR3 extends over 14 amino acids. Germline-derived CDR1 and CDR2 are MNHEY and SMNVEV (reference sequence). V dropped 1 base and J dropped 3 bases, with 9 bases sitting between them. CDR3 nucleotides: TGTGCCAGCAGTTTATTGGGGACCGACACTGAAGCTTTCTTT. It specifies CASSLLGTDTEAFF.

The chain links TRBV9 to TRBJ2-3, with D possibly being TRBD2 (5 bases). Germline V lookup: CDR1 SGDLS, CDR2 YYNGEE. The CDR3 has 16 amino acids. Trimming removed 2 bases at V and 0 bases at J, with 13 bases between. This chain's CDR3 is CASSVFSSMSTDTQYF. The CDR3 nucleotides read TGTGCCAGCAGCGTCTTTTCTAGCATGAGCACAGATACGCAGTATTTT. The whole variable domain, remainder taken from reference TRBV9 and TRBJ2-3, is DSGVTQTPKHLITATGQRVTLRCSPRSGDLSVYWYQQSLDQGLQFLIQYYNGEERAKGNILERFSAQQFPDLHSELNLSSLELGDSALYFCASSVFSSMSTDTQYFGPGTRLTVL.